The present T cell receptor (beta chain) was sequenced within a study of human thymus T cells. CDR1 GTSNPN and CDR2 SVGIG come from the germline V gene (reference sequence). The V end lost 0 bases, the J end lost 8 bases, and 20 bases lay between the germline ends. The CDR3 totals 16 residues. Repertoires were generated with immunoSEQ multiplex PCR, while TCRdb's copy carries only in-frame clones and drops some. The table lists around 70,000 clones, 85% to 95% of them singletons. It was from resections taken during corrective heart surgery that the thymus tissue came. Healthy Finnish infants undergoing corrective surgery for congenital heart defects were used as donors. This clone has just one count. Its antigen is unidentified. General study findings and limits: Thymic and blood repertoires showed apparently biased V and J gene usage. Related studies noted strongly shared thymic repertoires across unrelated people.

Sequencing was carried out using thymus tissue. The clonotype originates from a girl under two years old with a congenital heart defect but otherwise immunologically healthy. V and J are TRBV30 and TRBJ2-1; D uncertain. In nucleotides, the CDR3 is TGTGCCTGGAGTGTATCGAAGCAACTGAAGGTGTATGAGCAGTTCTTC. Translated: CAWSVSKQLKVYEQFF.